This T cell receptor (beta chain) was sequenced in a study of T cells in Graves' hyperthyroidism and ophthalmopathy (dated by TCRdb to the late 2010s). For the wider study: Peripheral blood was collected at initial diagnosis, before any treatment. TCR V-J signatures able to tell the groups apart were searched for in a discovery cohort of about a hundred patients, of whom more than 40 had Graves' ophthalmopathy and roughly 57 had stable Graves' hyperthyroidism. Whether ophthalmopathy could be predicted prospectively was tested in an independent validation cohort made up of roughly 19 hyperthyroidism patients plus 17 patients who later progressed to ophthalmopathy. The 100 discovery patients were randomly split 7:3 into training and test sets. In addition, the study compared T-cell repertoires in thyroid tissue and in blood from a handful of Graves' hyperthyroidism patients. After sampling, hyperthyroidism patients received methimazole starting at 30 mg daily, and ophthalmopathy patients received high-dose intravenous methylprednisolone. TCR Vbeta CDR3 sequencing of fewer than 150 peripheral blood samples (under 45 ophthalmopathy, 75 hyperthyroidism and around 17 progressor patients) is reported in the paper.

Beyond this particular receptor, the publication reports: Blood samples also contained most of the expanded thyroid clonotypes (frequency above 0.001), which suggests that blood repertoires may reflect thyroid immune responses. In validation, the model predicted progression to ophthalmopathy a median of approximately 6.6 months before onset, with approximately 71% sensitivity and just under 75% specificity. Sample size was not statistically predetermined, and blinding of investigators to group allocation was not performed. A 13 V-J signature model separated ophthalmopathy from stable hyperthyroidism, with roughly 88% sensitivity and about 81% specificity in cross-validation and 80%/75% in testing.

The V and J ends are trimmed by 6 bases and 0 bases, leaving 12 bases between them. The germline V gene encodes CDR1 DFQATT and CDR2 SNEGSKA (reference sequence). The CDR3 runs 13 amino acids, cysteine and phenylalanine included. Only CDR3 DNA is held: 39 bases, read in frame from base 1. TCR beta CDR3 regions were amplified from RNA transcripts. For the first round of RT-PCR on the TCR CDR3, the HTBI primer set was used together with the Qiagen OneStep RT-PCR kit. The libraries were constructed in a second round of multiplex PCR and then size-selected and purified. Sequencing of the libraries was done on an Illumina HiSeq2000 using paired-end 100 bp reads. The authors' pipeline ran thus. Raw data were processed with SOAPnuke, discarding reads with adapters, uncalled bases, mean Phred below 15, or no exact constant-primer or identifier match. High-quality paired reads were merged using COPE v1.2.5, and each unique nucleotide sequence was defined as a clonotype. Clonotypes were aligned to IMGT TRBV, TRBD and TRBJ reference segments using MiTCR v1.1. Analysis was restricted to V-J combinations with a frequency above 0.0001, which covered roughly 99% of repertoires. A TCS score was defined as the ratio of F50 (clonal expansion) to E x V (chaos), with BLOSUM62-based TCRdist applied between CDR3 peptides within each V-J. Welch's t-statistics and random forest reduced around 550 V-J features to roughly 13, which were used in a naive Bayes classifier (R e1071). TCRdb reanalyzed the raw reads on its own, using fastp at Q25 for trimming and MiXCR for clone calling, and kept in-frame beta chains. Rows merge per CDR3 protein into single entries with the most common DNA and genes. These V and J calls rely on TCRdb rather than the paper's analysis. The table for this sample lists 300,000 to 400,000 distinct CDR3 sequences; 13% of them were counted only once. The ten largest clones represent less than 10% of the sample.

Stable Graves' hyperthyroidism was defined as no progression to ophthalmopathy during 18 months of follow-up. Hyperthyroidism patients were newly diagnosed, with disease duration under 2 months, and aged 18 to 65 years. The study excluded patients with uncontrolled infections, other autoimmune diseases, pregnancy or lactation. Diagnoses relied on clinical symptoms, serum thyroxine and TRAb, thyroid ultrasound and orbital computed tomography. Ficoll-Paque density gradient centrifugation was used to isolate PBMCs from about 9.4 ml of fresh peripheral blood. Total RNA was extracted using Trizol reagent, and RNA quality was assessed on an Agilent 2100 Bioanalyzer. This clonotype came up a few times. Its specific antigen is unknown. The input lacks base qualities; no much larger clone sits a single base away.

The clonotype originates from a woman aged 18-35 years with Graves' hyperthyroidism. The specimen was blood. The chain couples TRBV20-1 to TRBJ2-7; TRBD1 is perhaps the D gene, given 6 matching bases. This receptor has the CDR3 CSATGTDSYEQYF. The nucleotides are TGCAGTGCAACAGGGACCGACTCCTACGAGCAGTACTTC.